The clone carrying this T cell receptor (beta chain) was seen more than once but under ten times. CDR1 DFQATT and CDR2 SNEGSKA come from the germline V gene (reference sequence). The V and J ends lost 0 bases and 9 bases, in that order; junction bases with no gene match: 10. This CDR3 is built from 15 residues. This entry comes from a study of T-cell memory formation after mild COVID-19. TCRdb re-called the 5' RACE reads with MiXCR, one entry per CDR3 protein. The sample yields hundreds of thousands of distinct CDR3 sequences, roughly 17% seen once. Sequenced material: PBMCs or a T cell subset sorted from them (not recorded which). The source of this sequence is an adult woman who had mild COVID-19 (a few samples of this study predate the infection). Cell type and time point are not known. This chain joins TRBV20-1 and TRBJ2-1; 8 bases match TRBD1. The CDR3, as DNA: TGCAGTGCTAGAGACCTCGGGACAGGAACTTTTGAGCAGTTCTTC. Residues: CSARDLGTGTFEQFF.